Below are 18 T cell receptor beta chains sequenced from a single sample in a study of cytomegalovirus exposure and HLA in healthy donors. With 60 Vbeta and 13 Jbeta primers, the PCR was carried out. Measured with immunoSEQ multiplex PCR; TCRdb has only the in-frame clones, and not every one. The top ten clones hold 9.5% to 13% of a sample with about 210,000 clones, about 85% of them seen once. Sequencing was carried out using PBMCs. These receptors originate from a woman in her forties or fifties in good health and CMV-seropositive.

The chain combines TRBV11-1 with TRBJ1-4; D gene unclear. This CDR3 has 14 amino acids. Trimming pared 5 bases from V and 0 bases from J, leaving 7 bases between. CDR1 SGHAT and CDR2 FQDESV come from the germline V gene (reference sequence). The CDR3 is CASSVRTTNEKLFF. DNA for the CDR3: TGTGCCAGCAGCGTGCGAACAACTAATGAAAAACTGTTTTTT.

This sequence joins TRBV9 and TRBJ2-7; the D gene is possibly TRBD1 (6 bases). Germline values: CDR1 SGDLS, CDR2 YYNGEE. There are 14 residues in the CDR3. V lost 3 bases, J lost 6 bases, and 16 bases lay in between. Written as DNA, the CDR3 is TGTGCCAGCAGCGGTAATAGGGGGATCGGCGAGCAGTACTTC. Amino acids: CASSGNRGIGEQYF.

This clone has just a few counts. The chain couples TRBV2 to TRBJ2-7, with D perhaps TRBD2 (5 bases). The CDR3 sequence is 14 residues long. Per germline, CDR1 SNHLY and CDR2 FYNNEI. Deletions cut 3 bases from V and 0 bases from J, with 9 bases between. The CDR3 DNA sequence: TGTGCCAGCAGTGAGGACTTGAGCTCCTACGAGCAGTACTTC. It is translated as CASSEDLSSYEQYF.

This chain connects TRBV11-1 to TRBJ2-1; 8 bases agree with TRBD2. Germline assignment: CDR1 SGHAT and CDR2 FQDESV (reference sequence). V dropped 4 bases and J dropped 4; count of bases not matched to a gene: 12. The CDR3 runs to 17 residues. The DNA for the CDR3 is TGTGCCAGCAGCTCGCGAGGGGGTAGCGGGGTATACAATGAGCAGTTCTTC. It specifies CASSSRGGSGVYNEQFF.

This clone was observed a few times. The V gene is TRBV4-1, the J gene TRBJ2-2, with 8 bases aligning to TRBD2. The CDR3 consists of 14 residues. CDR1 and CDR2 (germline): MGHRA, YSYEKL. V gave up 4 bases and J gave up 4 bases; unmatched junction bases: 2. The DNA of the CDR3 is TGCGCCAGCAGCCCCCGGGAGGGCACCGGGGAGCTGTTTTTT. Protein: CASSPREGTGELFF.

The J gene is TRBJ1-3, the V gene TRBV4-1; D is perhaps TRBD1 (5 bases). The germline V gene has CDR1 MGHRA and CDR2 YSYEKL. The length of the CDR3 is 17 residues. Trimming took 1 base from V and 3 from J, leaving 16 bases between them. Here the CDR3 DNA reads TGCGCCAGCAGCCAAGGGGCCTTCAGGGATTATGGAAACACCATATATTTT. Translation gives CASSQGAFRDYGNTIYF.

The chain couples TRBV6-5 to TRBJ2-7; D perhaps matches TRBD2 (5 bases). The CDR3 sequence is 14 residues long. Germline V CDR1 and CDR2: MNHEY, SVGAGI. Trimming left V 2 bases short and J 0 bases short, with 8 bases between. The CDR3 loop is CASSYGESSYEQYF. The CDR3 DNA reads TGTGCCAGCAGTTACGGGGAGAGCTCCTACGAGCAGTACTTC.

V is TRBV7-3 and J is TRBJ2-3; 7 positions match TRBD2. Germline loops: CDR1 SGHTA, CDR2 FQGTGA. The CDR3 spans 15 residues. V shed 2 bases, J shed 0 bases, and the junction held 2 bases outside the gene matches. The CDR3 bases are TGTGCCAGCAGCTTACGCGGGGGTAGCACAGATACGCAGTATTTT. It is translated as CASSLRGGSTDTQYF.

The J gene is TRBJ1-5, the V gene TRBV2; no definite D call. This CDR3 has 15 residues. Germline V CDR1 and CDR2: SNHLY, FYNNEI. Trimming removed 4 bases at V and 0 bases at J, with 10 bases between. CDR3 protein: CASSALLSSNQPQHF. Written as DNA, the CDR3 is TGTGCCAGCAGTGCGTTATTGTCTAGCAATCAGCCCCAGCATTTT.

There are a few counts of this clone. The chain has TRBV4-2 and TRBJ2-7; 9 bases line up with TRBD1. The CDR3 contains 15 residues. The V and J ends lost 1 base and 3 bases, in that order; junction bases with no gene match: 4. CDR1 and CDR2 (germline): LGHNA, YNFKEQ. The chain's CDR3 is CASSQAGQGIYEQYF. CDR3 DNA: TGTGCCAGCAGCCAAGCGGGACAGGGTATCTACGAGCAGTACTTC.

This chain connects TRBV19 to TRBJ2-3, with TRBD2 identical over 11 bases. From germline, CDR1 is LNHDA and CDR2 SQIVND (reference sequence). V shed 5 bases and J 6 bases; nucleotides not matched to a gene: 10. The CDR3 sequence is 16 residues long. CDR3 in DNA: TGTGCCAGTAGTTCCCGTACTAGCGGGGGTAGGGATACGCAGTATTTT. This gives the protein CASSSRTSGGRDTQYF.

V gene TRBV11-2 combines with J gene TRBJ2-1; D remains unclear. V dropped 8 bases and J dropped 0 bases, with 8 bases sitting between them. This CDR3 comprises 13 residues. Germline CDR1 reads SGHAT; CDR2 reads FQNNGV. CDR3 amino acids: CASRGSSYNEQFF. The CDR3 coding sequence is TGTGCCAGCCGCGGAAGCTCCTACAATGAGCAGTTCTTC.

V and J are TRBV11-2 and TRBJ2-1, with 8 positions matching TRBD1. Germline V CDR1 and CDR2: SGHAT, FQNNGV. V trimming: 4 bases; J trimming: 8 bases; junction bases outside the gene matches: 7. There are 14 residues in the CDR3. CDR3 sequence (DNA): TGTGCCAGCAGCTCCCATGACAGGGGTGATGAGCAGTTCTTC. The encoded protein is CASSSHDRGDEQFF.

The J gene is TRBJ2-5, the V gene TRBV7-7; a weak D match, TRBD2 (6 bases). V was cut by 5 bases and J by 2 bases, with 15 bases left in between. From germline, CDR1 is SSHAT and CDR2 FNYEAQ (reference sequence). CDR3 length: 15 residues. In DNA form, the CDR3 reads TGTGCCAGCAGCCCCGGGACGGGGGAGCAAGAGACCCAGTACTTC. Protein product: CASSPGTGEQETQYF.

V and J are TRBV4-3 and TRBJ2-7; D is possibly TRBD2 (5 bases). The CDR3 extends over 15 amino acids. Germline values: CDR1 LGHNA, CDR2 YSLEER. Trimming stripped 1 base from V and 0 bases from J, with 10 bases between. The CDR3 sequence is CASSQVVGSSYEQYF. DNA of the CDR3: TGCGCCAGCAGCCAAGTCGTAGGGAGCTCCTACGAGCAGTACTTC.

The chain combines TRBV6-5 with TRBJ1-6, with D unresolved. Trimming removed 6 bases from V and 3 bases from J, with 12 bases in between. Germline V CDR1 and CDR2: MNHEY, SVGAGI. The CDR3 is 15 amino acids. This CDR3 reads CASSPGGIYNSPLHF. The CDR3 DNA is TGTGCCAGCAGCCCCGGAGGGATCTATAATTCACCCCTCCACTTT.

Turning to this clone: Other nucleotide sequences from this sample produce the same CDR3. The chain couples TRBV19 to TRBJ1-5, with 8 bases fitting TRBD1. The CDR3 totals 13 residues. V was pared by 6 bases and J by 2 bases, with 0 bases of the junction left unmatched. CDR1 and CDR2 from the germline V gene are LNHDA and SQIVND (reference sequence). The chain's CDR3 is CASRDRGNQPQHF. The CDR3, as DNA: TGTGCCAGTAGGGACAGGGGCAATCAGCCCCAGCATTTT.

The gene calls are TRBV9 and TRBJ1-4; TRBD1 matches at 7 bases. V shed 4 bases and J 8 bases; nucleotides not matched to a gene: 8. The CDR3 is made up of 14 amino acids. Germline CDR1 and CDR2: SGDLS and YYNGEE. CDR3 DNA sequence: TGTGCCAGCAGCCGACAGGGAATGTCGGAAAAACTGTTTTTT. It yields the protein CASSRQGMSEKLFF.